A single sample is the source of the 13 T cell receptor beta chains below, sequenced in a study of blood T cell repertoires in COVID-19. TCRdb's table, derived via immunoSEQ multiplex PCR, lists solely in-frame clones and lacks some. The sample shows about 60,000 clones, more than 75% of them seen only once. Sequencing was carried out using peripheral blood. These receptors originate from a man aged 80 or over with acute or convalescent COVID-19.

The chain couples TRBV5-1 to TRBJ2-2; the match to TRBD1 covers 8 bases. The CDR3 length is 16 residues. After removal of 4 bases from V and 2 bases from J, the junction contained 7 bases not matched to a gene. CDR1 is SGHRS and CDR2 is YFSETQ in the germline V gene. The CDR3 DNA reads TGCGCCAGCAGCCCCAGGCAGGGGGCTAACACCGGGGAGCTGTTTTTT. It encodes CASSPRQGANTGELFF.

Written as DNA, the CDR3 is TGTGCCAGCAGTAAGACAGCAAGCTCCTACAATGAGCAGTTCTTC. Encoded protein: CASSKTASSYNEQFF. The chain is built from TRBV2 and TRBJ2-1; D might be TRBD1 (5 bases). The V gene's germline CDR1 is SNHLY and CDR2 FYNNEI. The germline V and J ends were trimmed by 5 bases and 0 bases, with 11 bases remaining between them. CDR3 length: 15 amino acids. Together with reference TRBV2 and TRBJ2-1, the CDR3 gives the full variable domain: EPEVTQTPSHQVTQMGQEVILRCVPISNHLYFYWYRQILGQKVEFLVSFYNNEISEKSEIFDDQFSVERPDGSNFTLKIRSTKLEDSAMYFCASSKTASSYNEQFFGPGTRLTVL.

This clone has a handful of counts. V usage is TRBV5-4 and J usage is TRBJ1-1, with 10 bases aligning to TRBD1. The germline V gene encodes CDR1 SGHNT and CDR2 YYREEE (reference sequence). J gave up 4 bases and V 3 bases, and 6 bases lay outside the gene matches. The CDR3 loop spans 15 amino acids. The CDR3 DNA reads TGTGCCAGCAGCTCTGCCCGGGACAGGGGCACTGAAGCTTTCTTT. Its protein is CASSSARDRGTEAFF.

The V and J genes are TRBV2 and TRBJ2-1; D is uncertain. The CDR3 covers 10 residues. Germline CDR1 and CDR2: SNHLY and FYNNEI. Trimming took 8 bases from V and 6 from J, leaving 5 bases between them. The CDR3 DNA is TGTGCCAGCGGCCGCAATGAGCAGTTCTTC. It is translated as CASGRNEQFF.

V gene TRBV6-5 combines with J gene TRBJ1-1, with 12 bases matching TRBD1. The CDR3 loop spans 15 amino acids. V was pared by 6 bases and J by 1 base, with 3 bases of the junction left unmatched. Per the germline V gene, CDR1 is MNHEY and CDR2 is SVGAGI. The CDR3 protein is CASRGQGAGNTEAFF. The DNA for the CDR3 is TGTGCCAGCAGGGGACAGGGGGCCGGGAACACTGAAGCTTTCTTT.

In this sample, this clone turned up a few times. This chain connects TRBV5-8 to TRBJ1-5; D perhaps matches TRBD1 (6 bases). The V end was cut by 0 bases, the J end by 6 bases, with 16 bases between. The germline V gene encodes CDR1 SGHTS and CDR2 YDEGEE. This CDR3 has 16 amino acids. For the CDR3, the DNA is TGTGCCAGCAGCTTGGTGGTTATAGGGGGAAGTCAGCCCCAGCATTTT. Its protein product is CASSLVVIGGSQPQHF.

Only one count was recorded for this clone. This chain joins TRBV19 and TRBJ2-1; D is ambiguous. V lost 6 bases, J lost 0 bases, and 9 bases lay in between. The CDR3 consists of 14 residues. CDR1 is LNHDA and CDR2 is SQIVND in the germline V gene (reference sequence). The CDR3 loop reads CASSQISSYNEQFF. In DNA, the CDR3 is TGTGCCAGTAGCCAGATCAGCTCCTACAATGAGCAGTTCTTC.

This clone was counted only a few times. The J gene is TRBJ2-3, the V gene TRBV5-6; 8 bases are a match to TRBD1. The CDR3 contains 18 residues. Trimming took 4 bases from V and 0 from J; bases not matched to a gene: 13. Looked up from germline, CDR1 is SGHDT and CDR2 is YYEEEE. The CDR3 DNA reads TGTGCCAGCAGCCGATGGGGACAGGCGGGGTCTAGCACAGATACGCAGTATTTT. Amino acids: CASSRWGQAGSSTDTQYF.

The chain joins TRBV6-1 to TRBJ2-4, with 10 bases that match TRBD2. The CDR3 loop spans 16 amino acids. J lost 7 bases, V lost 2 bases, and 8 bases had no gene match. Germline V lookup: CDR1 MNHNS, CDR2 SASEGT. In nucleotides, the CDR3 is TGTGCCAGCAGTGAAAGGCCTAGCGGGAGAGGTAACATTCAGTACTTC. It specifies CASSERPSGRGNIQYF.

The chain links TRBV4-1 to TRBJ2-2, with a possible D match to TRBD2 (7 bases). V lost 4 bases and J lost 4, with 16 bases in between. The CDR3 contains 16 residues. The germline gives CDR1 MGHRA, CDR2 YSYEKL. Written as DNA, the CDR3 is TGCGCCAGCAGCCCTGGGGGGGGCGGGATCACCGGGGAGCTGTTTTTT. Encoded protein: CASSPGGGGITGELFF.

DNA of the CDR3: TGTGCCAGCAGTCTACCTCGACTAGCGGGAGTTTGGGAGCAGTACTTC. It encodes CASSLPRLAGVWEQYF. The rearrangement links TRBV28 to TRBJ2-7, with TRBD2 identical over 12 bases. The junction had 12 bases not matched to a gene; V was cut back by 5 bases and J by 7 bases. Per germline, CDR1 MDHEN and CDR2 SYDVKM. This CDR3 is 16 amino acids long.

This clone was seen a handful of times. This rearrangement joins TRBV4-1 to TRBJ2-2; D gene unclear. Trimming removed 5 bases at V and 2 bases at J, with 9 bases between. Germline lookup yields CDR1 MGHRA and CDR2 YSYEKL. The CDR3 extends over 14 amino acids. CDR3 sequence: CASSGNSNTGELFF. As DNA, the CDR3 is TGCGCCAGCAGCGGTAACAGCAACACCGGGGAGCTGTTTTTT.

This chain connects TRBV6-1 to TRBJ2-7, with 11 positions matching TRBD2. The V segment lost 1 base and the J segment 5 bases; nucleotides outside the gene matches: 4. Germline V CDR1 and CDR2: MNHNS, SASEGT. This CDR3 has 15 amino acids. The CDR3 DNA follows: TGTGCCAGCAGTGAAGAACTAGCGGGAGATGACGAGCAGTACTTC. Its translation is CASSEELAGDDEQYF.